This T cell receptor beta chain stems from a study of blood T cells in healthy people across ages. Study-wide results and limits: It was held that the diversity estimates obtained from one million T cells were underestimates.

For this clonotype: Its antigen is not identified.

Germline V gives CDR1 DFQATT, CDR2 SNEGSKA (reference sequence). This CDR3 region has 14 residues. Trimming cost V 2 bases and J 2 bases, with 13 bases left between them. Primers used in a second PCR of about 6 to 11 cycles were a sample-barcoded 5' primer and a J-beta primer mix. TCRdb reprocessed the 5' RACE reads with MiXCR, giving one entry per CDR3 protein. In the table there are under 1,100,000 distinct CDR3 sequences, about 23% of which are singletons. Another study also made use of these data, one on T cells of mothers and their children. That report adds: A few healthy Caucasian mothers and their six children donated. Both sample barcodes and 2-4 random nucleotides came from the M1S primer of the second PCR. It was related mother-child pairs that showed slightly higher overlap than unrelated pairs, without reaching significance.

The receptor's source is a girl aged 2 to 9 in good health. The sequencing sample was made of blood. The rearrangement links TRBV20-1 to TRBJ2-7, with D perhaps TRBD2 (5 bases). In DNA, the CDR3 is TGCAGTGCTAGAACCACCCTAGCTCCCTACGAGCAGTACTTC. Encoded protein: CSARTTLAPYEQYF.